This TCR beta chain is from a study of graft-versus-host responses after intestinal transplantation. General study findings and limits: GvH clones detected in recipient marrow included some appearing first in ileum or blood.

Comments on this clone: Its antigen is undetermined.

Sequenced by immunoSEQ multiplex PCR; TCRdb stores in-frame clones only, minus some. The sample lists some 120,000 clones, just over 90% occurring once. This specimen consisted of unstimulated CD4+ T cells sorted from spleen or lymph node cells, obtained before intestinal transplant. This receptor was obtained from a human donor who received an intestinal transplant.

The chain's CDR3 is CASSQNMNTEAFF. The CDR3 coding sequence is TGTGCCAGCAGTCAAAACATGAACACTGAAGCTTTCTTT. The chain has TRBV11-3 and TRBJ1-1; D not resolved. Between the trimmed V and J ends, which lost 6 bases and 0 bases, there was a span of 8 bases. This CDR3 spans 13 amino acids. CDR1 and CDR2 from the germline V gene are SGHNT and YENEEA.